This T cell receptor (beta chain) was recorded in a study of T-cell memory formation after mild COVID-19. V shed 4 bases and J 8 bases; nucleotides not matched to a gene: 14. CDR1 and CDR2 (germline): SGHRS, YFSETQ. The CDR3 length is 16 residues. At least ten counts were recorded for this clonotype. TCRalpha and TCRbeta libraries used 5'RACE with constant-segment primers and UMIs. TCRdb analysed the 5' RACE reads with MiXCR anew, one entry per CDR3 protein. The repertoire includes a few hundred thousand distinct CDR3 sequences, over 7% of them detected once, and roughly 23% sits in the top ten. This receptor was identified in a man aged 18 to 30 who had mild COVID-19 (a few samples of this study predate the infection). Cell type and time point are not known. The rearrangement links TRBV5-1 to TRBJ1-4; 7 bases are a match to TRBD1. What was sequenced was PBMCs or a T cell subset sorted from them (not recorded which). CDR3 DNA sequence: TGCGCCAGCAGCAACACGATACAGGGGTCGGGGGAAAAACTGTTTTTT. Translating gives CASSNTIQGSGEKLFF.